This paragraph reports one T cell receptor beta chain. CDR3 length: 13 residues. V lost 4 bases and J lost 1, with 6 bases in between. Per germline, CDR1 KGHDR and CDR2 SFDVKD. One entry per CDR3 protein results from TCRdb running MiXCR on the 5' RACE reads. The top ten hold about 0.51% of the sample, which has approximately 300,000 distinct CDR3 sequences, 10% to 15% seen once. This entry is derived from a study of T cells after yellow fever vaccination. This TCR was sampled from a man aged 25 to 40 who received the YFV17D yellow fever vaccine. The source material was CD4+ T cells sorted from PBMCs, sampled 45 days after the yellow fever booster vaccination. The chain employs TRBV24-1 and TRBJ1-2; D remains ambiguous. The CDR3 is CATSESVNYGYTF. Written as DNA, the CDR3 is TGTGCCACCAGTGAAAGCGTTAACTATGGCTACACCTTC.